This T cell receptor (beta chain) was retrieved from a study of blood T cell repertoires in COVID-19. Background on the study: There were acute and convalescent COVID-19 samples, and they came from the United States, Italy and Spain. Sample material is recorded as cDNA or gDNA derived from T cells, B-cell-depleted T cells, or PBMCs.

Libraries were prepared by immunoSEQ multiplex PCR; TCRdb keeps only in-frame clonotypes and omits some of them. The repertoire includes almost 500,000 clones, about 88% of them detected once, and approximately 8.3% sits in the top ten. Each participant's cohort was designated according to participant-reported clinical history. Recovery meant two consecutive negative NP/OP PCR tests, professional clearance, or resolved symptoms. The V gene lost 6 bases and the J gene lost 0 bases, with 14 bases spanning the gap. Germline CDR1 KGHDR, CDR2 SFDVKD. There are 17 residues in the CDR3. J is TRBJ2-6 and V is TRBV24-1, with D perhaps matching TRBD1 (6 bases). The specimen sequenced was PBMCs or T cells enriched from blood (not recorded which). The sequence derives from a woman aged 55-70 years who had recovered from COVID-19. DNA of the CDR3: TGTGCCACCAGTCTTGGGACAACTAGCTCTGGGGCCAACGTCCTGACTTTC. Its protein product is CATSLGTTSSGANVLTF.